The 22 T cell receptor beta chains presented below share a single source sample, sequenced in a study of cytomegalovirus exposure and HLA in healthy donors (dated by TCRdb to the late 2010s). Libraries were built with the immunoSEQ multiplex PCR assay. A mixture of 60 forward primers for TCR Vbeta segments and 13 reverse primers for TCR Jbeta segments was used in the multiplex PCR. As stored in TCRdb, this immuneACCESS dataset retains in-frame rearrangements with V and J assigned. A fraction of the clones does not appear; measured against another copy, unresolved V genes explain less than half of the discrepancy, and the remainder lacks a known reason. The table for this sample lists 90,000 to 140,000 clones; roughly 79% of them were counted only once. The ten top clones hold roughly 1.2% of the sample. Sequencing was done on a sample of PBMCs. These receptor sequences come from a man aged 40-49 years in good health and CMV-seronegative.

DNA of the CDR3: TGCGCCAGCAGCCAAGCAGGAAGCACAGATACGCAGTATTTT. This gives the protein CASSQAGSTDTQYF. J is TRBJ2-3 and V is TRBV4-1; unclear D gene. Trimming cost V 1 base and J 0 bases, with 5 bases left between them. Germline loops: CDR1 MGHRA, CDR2 YSYEKL. The CDR3 totals 14 residues.

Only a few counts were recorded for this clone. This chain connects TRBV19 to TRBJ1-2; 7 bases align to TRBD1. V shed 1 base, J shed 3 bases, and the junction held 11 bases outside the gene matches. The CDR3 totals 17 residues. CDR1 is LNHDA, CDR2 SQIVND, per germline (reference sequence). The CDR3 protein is CASSIVNAGTDHYGYTF. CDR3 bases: TGTGCCAGTAGTATAGTTAACGCAGGGACAGATCACTATGGCTACACCTTC. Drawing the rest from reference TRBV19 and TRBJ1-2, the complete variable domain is DGGITQSPKYLFRKEGQNVTLSCEQNLNHDAMYWYRQDPGQGLRLIYYSQIVNDFQKGDIAEGYSVSREKKESFPLTVTSAQKNPTAFYLCASSIVNAGTDHYGYTFGSGTRLTVV.

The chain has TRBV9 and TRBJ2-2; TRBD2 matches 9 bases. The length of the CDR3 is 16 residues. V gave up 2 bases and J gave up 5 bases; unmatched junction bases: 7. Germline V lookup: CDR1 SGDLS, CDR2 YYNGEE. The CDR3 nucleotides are TGTGCCAGCAGCGTCACCGGGACTAGCCCGACCGGGGAGCTGTTTTTT. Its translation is CASSVTGTSPTGELFF.

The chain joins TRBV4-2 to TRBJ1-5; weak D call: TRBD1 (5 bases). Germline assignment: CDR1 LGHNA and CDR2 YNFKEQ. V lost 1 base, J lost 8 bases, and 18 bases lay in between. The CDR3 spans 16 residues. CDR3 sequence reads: CASSQGVGGGWEPQHF. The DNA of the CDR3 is TGTGCCAGCAGCCAAGGGGTCGGGGGGGGGTGGGAGCCCCAGCATTTT.

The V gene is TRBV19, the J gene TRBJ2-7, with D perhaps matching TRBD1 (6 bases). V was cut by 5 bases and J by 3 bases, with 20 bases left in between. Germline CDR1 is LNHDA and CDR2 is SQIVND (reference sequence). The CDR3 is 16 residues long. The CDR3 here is CASSALAGTRNYEQYF. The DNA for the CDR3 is TGTGCCAGTAGTGCGCTGGCCGGGACACGGAACTACGAGCAGTACTTC.

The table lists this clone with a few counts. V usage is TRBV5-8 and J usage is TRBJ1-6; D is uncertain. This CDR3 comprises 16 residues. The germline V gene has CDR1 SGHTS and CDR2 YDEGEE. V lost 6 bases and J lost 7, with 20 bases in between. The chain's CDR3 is CASTTTWGEGNSPLHF. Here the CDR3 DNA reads TGTGCCAGCACTACGACGTGGGGAGAGGGAAATTCACCCCTCCACTTT.

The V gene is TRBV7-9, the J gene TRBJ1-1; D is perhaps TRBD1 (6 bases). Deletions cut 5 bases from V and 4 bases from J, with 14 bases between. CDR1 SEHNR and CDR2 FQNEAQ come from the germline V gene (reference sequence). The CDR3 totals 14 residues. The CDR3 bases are TGTGCCAGCAGCGCCCAGGGGTATGGCACTGAAGCTTTCTTT. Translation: CASSAQGYGTEAFF.

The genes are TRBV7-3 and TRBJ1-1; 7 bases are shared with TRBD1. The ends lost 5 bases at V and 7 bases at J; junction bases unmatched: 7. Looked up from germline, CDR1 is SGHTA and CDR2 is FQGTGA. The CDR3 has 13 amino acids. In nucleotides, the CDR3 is TGTGCCAGCAGCAGACAGGGAGGAAGTGAAGCTTTCTTT. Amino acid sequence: CASSRQGGSEAFF.

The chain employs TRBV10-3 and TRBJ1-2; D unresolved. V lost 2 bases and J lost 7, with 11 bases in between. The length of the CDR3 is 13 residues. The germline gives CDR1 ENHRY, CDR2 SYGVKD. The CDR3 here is CAISEVPGSGYTF. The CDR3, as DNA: TGTGCCATCAGTGAGGTCCCAGGCTCTGGCTACACCTTC.

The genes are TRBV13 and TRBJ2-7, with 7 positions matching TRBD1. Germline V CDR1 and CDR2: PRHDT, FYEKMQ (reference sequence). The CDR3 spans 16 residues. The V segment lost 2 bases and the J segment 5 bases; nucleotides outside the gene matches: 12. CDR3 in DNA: TGTGCCAGCAGCTTAAGGGTCCGGGACAGTGGAAACGAGCAGTACTTC. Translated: CASSLRVRDSGNEQYF.

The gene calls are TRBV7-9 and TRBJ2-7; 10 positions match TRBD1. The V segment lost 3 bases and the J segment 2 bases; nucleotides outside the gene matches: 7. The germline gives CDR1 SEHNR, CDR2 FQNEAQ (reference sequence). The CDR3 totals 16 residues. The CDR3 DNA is TGTGCCAGCAGCTTTCCCCGAGGACAGGGGGCCTACGAGCAGTACTTC. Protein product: CASSFPRGQGAYEQYF. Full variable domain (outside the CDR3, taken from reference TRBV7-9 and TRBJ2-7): DTGVSQNPRHKITKRGQNVTFRCDPISEHNRLYWYRQTLGQGPEFLTYFQNEAQLEKSRLLSDRFSAERPKGSFSTLEIQRTEQGDSAMYLCASSFPRGQGAYEQYFGPGTRLTVT.

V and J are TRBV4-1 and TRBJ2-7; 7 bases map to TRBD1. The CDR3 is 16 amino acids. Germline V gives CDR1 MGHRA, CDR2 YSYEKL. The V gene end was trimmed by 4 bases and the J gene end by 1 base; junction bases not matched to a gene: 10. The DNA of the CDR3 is TGCGCCAGCAGCCCGATCAAGACAGGGTCGTCCTACGAGCAGTACTTC. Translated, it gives CASSPIKTGSSYEQYF.

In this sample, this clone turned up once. The CDR3 DNA reads as TGCGCCAGCAGCTCGGGGGGACAGGAAAATTCACCCCTCCACTTT. It translates to CASSSGGQENSPLHF. The gene calls are TRBV5-1 and TRBJ1-6; 8 nucleotides match TRBD1. Germline V gene data show CDR1 as SGHRS and CDR2 as YFSETQ. V trimming: 3 bases; J trimming: 7 bases; junction bases outside the gene matches: 6. The CDR3 extends over 15 amino acids.

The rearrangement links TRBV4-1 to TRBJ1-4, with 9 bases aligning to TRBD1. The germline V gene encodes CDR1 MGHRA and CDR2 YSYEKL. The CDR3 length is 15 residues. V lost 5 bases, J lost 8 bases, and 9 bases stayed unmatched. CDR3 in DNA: TGCGCCAGCAGCTACGGGACAGGGATACGGGAAAAACTGTTTTTT. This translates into CASSYGTGIREKLFF.

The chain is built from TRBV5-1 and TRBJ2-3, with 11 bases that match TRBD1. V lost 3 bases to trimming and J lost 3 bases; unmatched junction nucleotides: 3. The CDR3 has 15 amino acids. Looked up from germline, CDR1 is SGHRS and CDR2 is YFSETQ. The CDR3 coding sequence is TGCGCCAGCAGCTCGGACAGGGGGCTTACAGATACGCAGTATTTT. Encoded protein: CASSSDRGLTDTQYF.

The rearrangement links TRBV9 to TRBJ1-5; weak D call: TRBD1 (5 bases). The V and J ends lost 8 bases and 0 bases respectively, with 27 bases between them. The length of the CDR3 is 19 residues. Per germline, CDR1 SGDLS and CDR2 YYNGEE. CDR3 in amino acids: CARAARVQGARYSNQPQHF. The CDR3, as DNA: TGTGCCAGAGCCGCCCGGGTTCAGGGCGCCCGCTATAGCAATCAGCCCCAGCATTTT. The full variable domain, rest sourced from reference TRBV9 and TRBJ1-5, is DSGVTQTPKHLITATGQRVTLRCSPRSGDLSVYWYQQSLDQGLQFLIQYYNGEERAKGNILERFSAQQFPDLHSELNLSSLELGDSALYFCARAARVQGARYSNQPQHFGDGTRLSIL.

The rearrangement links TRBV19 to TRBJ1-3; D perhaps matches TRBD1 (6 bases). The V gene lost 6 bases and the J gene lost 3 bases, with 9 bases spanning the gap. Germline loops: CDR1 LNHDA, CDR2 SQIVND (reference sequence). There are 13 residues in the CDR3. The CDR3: CASRKDSGNTIYF. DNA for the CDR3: TGTGCCAGTAGGAAGGACAGTGGAAACACCATATATTTT.

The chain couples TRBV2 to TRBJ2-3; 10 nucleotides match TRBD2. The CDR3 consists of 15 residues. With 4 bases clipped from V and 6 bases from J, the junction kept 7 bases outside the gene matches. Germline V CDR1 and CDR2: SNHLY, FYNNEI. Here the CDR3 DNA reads TGTGCCAGCAGTGGCTGGCTAGCGGGAGCTGATACGCAGTATTTT. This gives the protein CASSGWLAGADTQYF. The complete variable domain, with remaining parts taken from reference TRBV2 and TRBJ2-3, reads EPEVTQTPSHQVTQMGQEVILRCVPISNHLYFYWYRQILGQKVEFLVSFYNNEISEKSEIFDDQFSVERPDGSNFTLKIRSTKLEDSAMYFCASSGWLAGADTQYFGPGTRLTVL.

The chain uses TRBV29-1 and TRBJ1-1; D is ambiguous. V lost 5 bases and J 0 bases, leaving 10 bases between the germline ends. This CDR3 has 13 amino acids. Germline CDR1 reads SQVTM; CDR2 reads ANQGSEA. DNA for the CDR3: TGCAGCGTTTCGTCCAGGCTGAACACTGAAGCTTTCTTT. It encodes CSVSSRLNTEAFF.

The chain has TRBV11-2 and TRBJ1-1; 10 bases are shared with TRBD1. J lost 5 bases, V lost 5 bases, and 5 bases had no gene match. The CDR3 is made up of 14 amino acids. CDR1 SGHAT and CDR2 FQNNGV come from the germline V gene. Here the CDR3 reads CASSPRQGATEAFF. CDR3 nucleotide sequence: TGTGCCAGCAGCCCACGACAGGGGGCAACTGAAGCTTTCTTT.

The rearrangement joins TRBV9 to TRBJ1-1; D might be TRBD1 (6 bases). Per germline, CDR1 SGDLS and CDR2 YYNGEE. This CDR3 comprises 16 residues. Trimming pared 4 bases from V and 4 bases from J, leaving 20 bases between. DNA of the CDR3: TGTGCCAGCAGCTCCCATATACAGGGAAAGAGCACTGAAGCTTTCTTT. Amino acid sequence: CASSSHIQGKSTEAFF.

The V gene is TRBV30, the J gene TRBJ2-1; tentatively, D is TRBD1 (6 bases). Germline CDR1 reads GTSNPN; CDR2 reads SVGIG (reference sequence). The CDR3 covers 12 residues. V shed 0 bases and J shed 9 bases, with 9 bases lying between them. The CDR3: CAWSVNRVEQFF. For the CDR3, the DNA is TGTGCCTGGAGTGTGAACAGGGTTGAGCAGTTCTTC.